These 27 T cell receptor beta chains originate from one sample sequenced in a study of human T cells and chemical hapten exposure. TCRdb used MiXCR to reprocess the RACE reads, holding one entry per CDR3 protein. The table shows some 200,000 distinct CDR3 sequences, with approximately 20% occurring only once. Described time point: patch test 1, 2 weeks after DPC sensitization. Stated treatment: therapeutic diphenylcyclopropenone sensitization with weekly scalp DPC. The sequences come from whole blood, collected in connection with sensitization to the hapten diphenylcyclopropenone (DPC). The receptors were gathered from a woman aged 45-60 years with alopecia areata. Some clones in this sample may be carry-over from other donors' samples.

This clonotype was counted between two and nine times. The gene calls are TRBV27 and TRBJ2-3, with 9 bases that match TRBD1. Germline CDR1 reads MNHEY; CDR2 reads SMNVEV (reference sequence). CDR3 length: 13 amino acids. V shed 6 bases, J shed 4 bases, and the junction held 2 bases outside the gene matches. For the CDR3, the DNA is TGTGCCAGCAGCCGGGACAGGGCAGATACGCAGTATTTT. Translated: CASSRDRADTQYF.

This chain joins TRBV11-2 and TRBJ2-1; 12 bases fit TRBD2. Germline CDR1 and CDR2: SGHAT and FQNNGV. The CDR3 spans 18 residues. The V and J ends lost 0 bases and 9 bases, in that order; junction bases with no gene match: 12. CDR3 residues: CASSLETSGSILSGEQFF. CDR3 nucleotides: TGTGCCAGCAGCTTAGAGACTAGCGGGAGTATATTGTCGGGTGAGCAGTTCTTC.

The chain couples TRBV7-3 to TRBJ2-5; 10 nucleotides match TRBD1. Germline CDR1 and CDR2: SGHTA and FQGTGA. With 4 bases clipped from V and 3 bases from J, the junction kept 11 bases outside the gene matches. This CDR3 region has 17 residues. The chain's CDR3 is CASSSFGAGTGEETQYF. The CDR3 coding sequence is TGTGCCAGCAGCTCCTTTGGCGCCGGGACAGGGGAAGAGACCCAGTACTTC.

V usage is TRBV2 and J usage is TRBJ2-1, with D perhaps TRBD2 (5 bases). Trimming stripped 0 bases from V and 9 bases from J, with 12 bases between. Per germline, CDR1 SNHLY and CDR2 FYNNEI. The CDR3 totals 14 residues. CDR3 DNA: TGTGCCAGCAGTGAAGCGCTTGCTAGCTCTGAGCAGTTCTTC. Its protein product is CASSEALASSEQFF.

V gene TRBV2 combines with J gene TRBJ2-6; D remains unclear. The CDR3 consists of 15 residues. Germline loops: CDR1 SNHLY, CDR2 FYNNEI. V shed 1 base and J shed 4 bases, with 8 bases lying between them. The CDR3 protein is CASSEVSAGANVLTF. As DNA, the CDR3 is TGTGCCAGCAGTGAAGTTTCGGCAGGGGCCAACGTCCTGACTTTC.

The V and J genes are TRBV5-1 and TRBJ2-2; tentatively, D is TRBD2 (6 bases). The CDR3 contains 18 residues. CDR1 is SGHRS, CDR2 YFSETQ, per germline. The germline V and J ends were trimmed by 4 bases and 1 base, with 20 bases remaining between them. The CDR3 loop is CASSPGRVWRGNTGELFF. Written as DNA, the CDR3 is TGCGCCAGCAGCCCTGGACGGGTATGGCGGGGGAACACCGGGGAGCTGTTTTTT.

This clonotype was counted ten times or more. The chain couples TRBV7-2 to TRBJ2-3, with unresolved D. Germline CDR1 and CDR2: SGHTA and FQGNSA. There are 16 residues in the CDR3. Trimming took 1 base from V and 0 from J, leaving 11 bases between them. This CDR3 is CASSLVSDSSTDTQYF. CDR3 DNA sequence: TGTGCCAGCAGCTTAGTATCGGATTCTAGCACAGATACGCAGTATTTT.

This chain uses TRBV29-1 with TRBJ1-1, with 7 bases aligning to TRBD1. Germline CDR1 reads SQVTM; CDR2 reads ANQGSEA. After removal of 6 bases from V and 2 bases from J, the junction contained 6 bases not matched to a gene. This CDR3 spans 13 amino acids. The CDR3 nucleotides read TGCAGCGTCTCAGACAGGGTAAACACTGAAGCTTTCTTT. It is translated as CSVSDRVNTEAFF.

The chain combines TRBV27 with TRBJ1-5; D not certain. The V gene's germline CDR1 is MNHEY and CDR2 SMNVEV (reference sequence). This CDR3 comprises 13 residues. The V and J ends lost 6 bases and 0 bases respectively, with 6 bases between them. This CDR3 is CASRGSSNQPQHF. In nucleotides, the CDR3 is TGTGCCAGCAGGGGCAGTAGCAATCAGCCCCAGCATTTT.

The chain carries TRBV3-1 and TRBJ1-5; D is unclear. Germline V lookup: CDR1 LGHDT, CDR2 YNNKEL (reference sequence). The CDR3 extends over 11 amino acids. V lost 1 base, J lost 12 bases, and 7 bases lay in between. CDR3 sequence reads: CASSQGSDQHF. DNA for the CDR3: TGTGCCAGCAGCCAAGGGTCTGACCAGCATTTT.

This clonotype turned up a few times. The V gene is TRBV29-1, the J gene TRBJ2-7; weak D call: TRBD1 (6 bases). Trimming pared 6 bases from V and 1 base from J, leaving 10 bases between. Germline CDR1 and CDR2: SQVTM and ANQGSEA. There are 12 residues in the CDR3. CDR3 protein: CSVTGLSYEQYF. In DNA form, the CDR3 reads TGCAGCGTGACAGGACTGTCCTACGAGCAGTACTTC.

The chain employs TRBV6-2 or TRBV6-3 and TRBJ2-1, with 10 bases aligning to TRBD2. V trimming: 5 bases; J trimming: 9 bases; junction bases outside the gene matches: 7. Germline assignment: CDR1 MNHEY and CDR2 SVGEGT. This CDR3 spans 14 amino acids. As DNA, the CDR3 is TGTGCCAGCAGTACCCTAGCGGGAGCCGGTGAGCAGTTCTTC. It encodes CASSTLAGAGEQFF.

The rearrangement uses TRBV27 and TRBJ2-7, with a weak D call TRBD2 (5 bases). This CDR3 spans 14 amino acids. The V and J ends lost 6 bases and 3 bases respectively, with 15 bases between them. The germline V gene encodes CDR1 MNHEY and CDR2 SMNVEV (reference sequence). The CDR3 nucleotides are TGTGCCAGCAGCCCCTGGGATGAGGGCTACGAGCAGTACTTC. It translates to CASSPWDEGYEQYF.

This clonotype was seen many times. This chain joins TRBV10-3 and TRBJ1-1; the match to TRBD1 covers 11 bases. Germline assignment: CDR1 ENHRY and CDR2 SYGVKD. The CDR3 length is 14 residues. Trimming cost V 7 bases and J 6 bases; bases outside gene matches: 7. The CDR3 DNA follows: TGTGCCATCACCCGGGACAGGGGGTCGGCTGAAGCTTTCTTT. It encodes CAITRDRGSAEAFF.

This clonotype has a count of ten or more. The rearrangement links TRBV10-2 to TRBJ2-2, with D uncertain. The CDR3 extends over 13 amino acids. Trimming removed 6 bases from V and 1 base from J, with 6 bases in between. CDR1 WSHSY and CDR2 SAAADI come from the germline V gene. The CDR3 DNA reads TGCGCCAGCAGAGGCGTGAACACCGGGGAGCTGTTTTTT. This translates into CASRGVNTGELFF.

This clonotype appeared a few times. The chain is built from TRBV9 and TRBJ2-5; a weak D match, TRBD1 (6 bases). V was cut by 3 bases and J by 4 bases, with 13 bases left in between. This CDR3 contains 14 residues. Germline loops: CDR1 SGDLS, CDR2 YYNGEE. The CDR3 nucleotides are TGTGCCAGCAGCGCAAGAATCAGGGGAGAGACCCAGTACTTC. Its translation: CASSARIRGETQYF.

This chain joins TRBV5-1 and TRBJ1-1; perhaps TRBD1 as D (6 bases). The CDR3 sequence is 13 residues long. V was cut by 4 bases and J by 7 bases, with 14 bases left in between. Germline assignment: CDR1 SGHRS and CDR2 YFSETQ. Here the CDR3 DNA reads TGCGCCAGCAGCGAGCTTCGAGGGGGTGAAGCTTTCTTT. This codes for CASSELRGGEAFF.

The chain employs TRBV12-3 or TRBV12-4 and TRBJ1-2; a possible D gene is TRBD1 (5 bases). With 5 bases removed from V and 8 bases from J, the gap between germline ends came to 15 bases. This CDR3 is built from 13 residues. CDR3 DNA sequence: TGTGCCAGCAGTCCCGGGGACTGGATCGGCTACACCTTC. This gives the protein CASSPGDWIGYTF.

V is TRBV29-1 and J is TRBJ1-1, with 8 bases aligning to TRBD1. The CDR3 length is 16 residues. CDR1 and CDR2 from the germline V gene are SQVTM and ANQGSEA. V lost 6 bases, J lost 0 bases, and 12 bases stayed unmatched. CDR3 protein: CSVDGTGRVMNTEAFF. CDR3 bases: TGCAGCGTGGATGGGACAGGTAGAGTCATGAACACTGAAGCTTTCTTT.

This clonotype appeared many times. J is TRBJ2-3 and V is TRBV29-1; 8 bases line up with TRBD1. CDR1 and CDR2 from the germline V gene are SQVTM and ANQGSEA. The CDR3 has 16 residues. With V trimmed by 4 bases and J by 4 bases, 13 bases remained unmatched. The CDR3 DNA sequence: TGCAGCGTTGGGGTTTTCAGGGGGCTCGGCGCAGATACGCAGTATTTT. The encoded protein is CSVGVFRGLGADTQYF.

The table lists this clonotype with a few counts. The rearrangement joins TRBV5-1 to TRBJ2-1; TRBD1 aligns across 7 bases. The germline V gene has CDR1 SGHRS and CDR2 YFSETQ. This CDR3 region has 15 residues. Losses at the gene ends were 3 bases for V and 7 bases for J; bases not matched to a gene: 10. This CDR3 reads CASSSRTGSGNEQFF. CDR3 bases: TGCGCCAGCAGCTCGAGGACAGGTTCGGGAAATGAGCAGTTCTTC.

The chain joins TRBV7-6 to TRBJ2-1, with a weak D call TRBD1 (7 bases). The ends were cut back, 5 bases at V and 6 bases at J, with 20 bases in the middle. The germline V gene has CDR1 SGHVS and CDR2 FNYEAQ. CDR3 length: 16 amino acids. CDR3 DNA: TGTGCCAGCAGCCTACGAGGGGGGACAGATCCCAATGAGCAGTTCTTC. It yields the protein CASSLRGGTDPNEQFF.

The chain carries TRBV3-1 and TRBJ2-1; 9 bases are a match to TRBD2. Trimming took 3 bases from V and 5 from J; bases not matched to a gene: 8. The germline gives CDR1 LGHDT, CDR2 YNNKEL (reference sequence). CDR3 size: 16 residues. CDR3: CASSHQGSGRNNEQFF. The DNA for the CDR3 is TGTGCCAGCAGCCATCAGGGAAGCGGGAGGAACAATGAGCAGTTCTTC.

This chain connects TRBV20-1 to TRBJ2-3; D not certain. The germline V gene encodes CDR1 DFQATT and CDR2 SNEGSKA (reference sequence). V was trimmed by 3 bases and J by 1 base, leaving 5 bases between them. This CDR3 comprises 12 residues. The CDR3 sequence: CSASRGTDTQYF. CDR3 bases: TGCAGTGCTAGCCGTGGCACAGATACGCAGTATTTT.

This clonotype showed up just a few times. V usage is TRBV5-4 and J usage is TRBJ2-1; a weak D match, TRBD2 (6 bases). The CDR3 length is 16 residues. Germline CDR1 is SGHNT and CDR2 is YYREEE (reference sequence). Trimming removed 2 bases at V and 2 bases at J, with 14 bases between. DNA for the CDR3: TGTGCCAGCAGCTTTGTCGGGAGTCCCGCCTACAATGAGCAGTTCTTC. As protein: CASSFVGSPAYNEQFF.

The J gene is TRBJ2-3, the V gene TRBV29-1; perhaps TRBD1 as D (5 bases). The CDR3 loop spans 12 amino acids. With 7 bases removed from V and 0 bases from J, the gap between germline ends came to 8 bases. Germline CDR1 is SQVTM and CDR2 is ANQGSEA. CDR3 protein: CSGTSSTDTQYF. CDR3 coding DNA: TGCAGCGGGACATCTAGCACAGATACGCAGTATTTT.

The genes are TRBV27 and TRBJ2-1; maybe TRBD1 (5 bases). This CDR3 region has 10 residues. Trimming stripped 9 bases from V and 8 bases from J, with 8 bases between. From germline, CDR1 is MNHEY and CDR2 SMNVEV (reference sequence). The CDR3 is CASIGDEQFF. CDR3 bases: TGTGCCAGTATAGGGGATGAGCAGTTCTTC.